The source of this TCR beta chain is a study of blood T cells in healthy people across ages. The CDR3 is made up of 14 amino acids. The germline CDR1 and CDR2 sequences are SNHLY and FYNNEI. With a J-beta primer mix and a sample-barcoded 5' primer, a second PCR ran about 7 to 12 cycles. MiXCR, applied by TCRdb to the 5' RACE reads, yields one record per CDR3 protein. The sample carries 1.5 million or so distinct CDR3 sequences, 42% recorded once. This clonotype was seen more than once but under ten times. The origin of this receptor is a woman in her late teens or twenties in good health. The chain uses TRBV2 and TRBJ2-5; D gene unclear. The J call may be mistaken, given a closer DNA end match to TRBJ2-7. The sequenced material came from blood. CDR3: CASRKSGLLYEQYF. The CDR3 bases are TGTGCCAGCCGCAAATCTGGGTTGCTCTACGAGCAGTACTTC.